The 5 T cell receptor beta chains below all came from one sample that was sequenced in a study of blood T cells in healthy people across ages. Then a second PCR, running roughly 7 to 11 cycles, was carried out with a sample-barcoded 5' primer and a J-beta primer mix. MiXCR, applied by TCRdb to the 5' RACE reads, yields one record per CDR3 protein. The sample lists 550,000 to 800,000 distinct CDR3 sequences; 32% were seen once. The sequenced sample consisted of blood. The receptors come from an elderly woman in good health.

Remarks on this clonotype: The junction differs from germline at one of its ends, possibly a read error. V is TRBV7-7 and J is TRBJ2-1, with 8 bases matching TRBD2. The CDR3 has 13 amino acids. The germline V gene encodes CDR1 SSHAT and CDR2 FNYEAQ (reference sequence). CDR3 sequence (DNA): TGTGCTAGCAGCTTCCAGCGGGGGAATGAGCAGTTCTTC. It yields the protein CASSFQRGNEQFF.

This clonotype has a handful of counts. Just one base apart from a much larger clone, this may be a read error. This chain links TRBV5-8 with TRBJ2-3, with 8 bases matching TRBD2. The CDR3 totals 14 residues. CDR1 and CDR2 (germline): SGHTS, YDEGEE. CDR3 nucleotide sequence: TGTGCCAGCAGCCCCCGACTAGCGCAAGATATGCAGTATTTT. Translation gives CASSPRLAQDMQYF.

This clonotype was detected many times. This chain connects TRBV2 to TRBJ2-7; TRBD1 aligns across 7 bases. Looked up from germline, CDR1 is SNHLY and CDR2 is FYNNEI. The CDR3 covers 15 residues. V dropped 8 bases and J dropped 3; count of bases not matched to a gene: 13. Here the CDR3 reads CASGRINRGYYEQYF. In DNA form, the CDR3 reads TGTGCCAGCGGAAGGATCAACAGGGGATACTACGAGCAGTACTTC.

Of note for this clonotype: A much larger clone lies one base from this, so it may be a read error. This chain links TRBV9 with TRBJ2-1, with 12 nucleotides matching TRBD2. Losses at the gene ends were 7 bases for V and 4 bases for J; bases not matched to a gene: 9. CDR3 size: 16 residues. Germline lookup yields CDR1 SGDLS and CDR2 YYNGEE. The CDR3, as DNA: TGTGCCAGCGGCGCCCTAGCGGGGGGGATGTACAATGAGCAGTTCTTC. It encodes CASGALAGGMYNEQFF.

This clonotype was recorded at least ten times. The gene calls are TRBV7-8 and TRBJ1-6; D gene ambiguous. The germline V gene encodes CDR1 SGHVS and CDR2 FQNEAQ. CDR3 length: 15 amino acids. Trimming took 1 base from V and 8 from J, leaving 12 bases between them. In nucleotides, the CDR3 is TGTGCCAGCAGCTTAGGTGGCGGAGGGCATTCACCCCTCCACTTT. Amino acids: CASSLGGGGHSPLHF. The complete variable domain, with remaining parts taken from reference TRBV7-8 and TRBJ1-6, reads GAGVSQSPRYKVAKRGQDVALRCDPISGHVSLFWYQQALGQGPEFLTYFQNEAQLDKSGLPSDRFFAERPEGSVSTLKIQRTQQEDSAVYLCASSLGGGGHSPLHFGNGTRLTVT.